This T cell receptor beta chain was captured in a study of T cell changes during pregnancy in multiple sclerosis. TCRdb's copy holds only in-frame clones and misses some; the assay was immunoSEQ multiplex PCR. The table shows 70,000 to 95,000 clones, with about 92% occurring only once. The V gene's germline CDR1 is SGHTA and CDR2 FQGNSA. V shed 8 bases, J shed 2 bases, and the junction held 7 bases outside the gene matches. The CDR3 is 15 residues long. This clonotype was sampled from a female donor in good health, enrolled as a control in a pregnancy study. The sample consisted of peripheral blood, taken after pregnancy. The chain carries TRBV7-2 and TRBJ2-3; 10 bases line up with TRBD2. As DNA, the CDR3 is TGTGCCAGCGGTGGACTAGCGGCCAACACAGATACGCAGTATTTT. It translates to CASGGLAANTDTQYF.